What follows are 30 T cell receptor beta chains derived from one specimen sequenced in a study of T cells in Graves' hyperthyroidism and ophthalmopathy. Using RNA transcripts as the source, TCR beta CDR3 regions were amplified. During a first-round RT-PCR of the TCR CDR3, the HTBI primer set was used. A single record per CDR3 protein comes from TCRdb applying MiXCR to the multiplex PCR reads. This table holds around 340,000 distinct CDR3 sequences, 18% found once. The sample was blood. The receptor set was obtained from a woman in her forties with Graves' ophthalmopathy.

This clonotype was seen repeatedly, ten times or more. The chain is built from TRBV28 and TRBJ2-7; maybe TRBD2 (5 bases). The CDR3 length is 15 residues. Germline CDR1 reads MDHEN; CDR2 reads SYDVKM. V was shortened by 4 bases and J by 0 bases, with 13 bases between the two germline ends. The CDR3 sequence: CASSSDFRPSYEQYF. CDR3 nucleotide sequence: TGTGCCAGCAGTTCGGACTTCCGTCCCTCCTACGAGCAGTACTTC.

In its sample, this clonotype was seen a few times. V usage is TRBV14 and J usage is TRBJ2-7; 12 bases are shared with TRBD2. V trimming: 3 bases; J trimming: 1 base; junction bases outside the gene matches: 4. The CDR3 covers 16 residues. Per the germline V gene, CDR1 is SGHDN and CDR2 is FVKESK. The CDR3 DNA reads as TGTGCCAGCAGCCAGTCACTAGCGGGAGGTTCCTACGAGCAGTACTTC. It encodes CASSQSLAGGSYEQYF. Complete variable domain (other parts from reference TRBV14 and TRBJ2-7): EAGVTQFPSHSVIEKGQTVTLRCDPISGHDNLYWYRRVMGKEIKFLLHFVKESKQDESGMPNNRFLAERTGGTYSTLKVQPAELEDSGVYFCASSQSLAGGSYEQYFGPGTRLTVT.

This clonotype was seen ten or more times. This chain uses TRBV7-3 with TRBJ1-6, with D perhaps matching TRBD1 (5 bases). V was trimmed by 1 base and J by 0 bases, leaving 13 bases between them. Germline CDR1 SGHTA, CDR2 FQGTGA. The CDR3 sequence is 18 residues long. The CDR3 nucleotides read TGTGCCAGCAGCTTAAGGGGCAGGGAAAGCTCCTATAATTCACCCCTCCACTTT. Its translation is CASSLRGRESSYNSPLHF.

Ten or more counts support this clonotype. Since the CDR3 does not end with the conserved phenylalanine or tryptophan, this likely comes from a read error. CDR3 bases: TGCAGTAACAAAAACCGGGACTGGAAGCCGGAAGCTTTCCTT. Translating gives CSNKNRDWKPEAFL. The chain recombines TRBV20-1 with TRBJ1-1, with D maybe TRBD1 (5 bases). This CDR3 has 14 residues. The germline V gene has CDR1 DFQATT and CDR2 SNEGSKA (reference sequence). V shed 8 bases and J shed 8 bases, with 24 bases lying between them.

J is TRBJ1-1 and V is TRBV27; D uncertain. The CDR3 totals 13 residues. Trimming took off 2 bases at V and 7 bases at J, with 11 bases between the two ends. CDR1 MNHEY and CDR2 SMNVEV come from the germline V gene (reference sequence). CDR3 sequence (DNA): TGTGCCAGCAGTTTACAAGGATTTGGTGAAGCTTTCTTT. Translated: CASSLQGFGEAFF.

This clonotype was detected ten times or more. The chain joins TRBV6-5 to TRBJ1-1, with D perhaps TRBD1 (5 bases). This CDR3 comprises 16 residues. V was clipped by 4 bases and J by 0 bases, with 15 bases between them. From germline, CDR1 is MNHEY and CDR2 SVGAGI. The CDR3 is CASSFSRDDLNTEAFF. The CDR3 DNA reads as TGTGCCAGCAGTTTCTCCCGGGACGATTTGAACACTGAAGCTTTCTTT.

This clonotype has just a few counts. The chain joins TRBV5-1 to TRBJ2-7, with unresolved D. CDR1 is SGHRS and CDR2 is YFSETQ in the germline V gene. V gave up 3 bases and J gave up 0 bases, with 10 bases separating them. This CDR3 is built from 14 residues. This chain's CDR3 is CASSYYSNSYEQYF. CDR3 sequence (DNA): TGCGCCAGCAGCTACTATTCGAACTCCTACGAGCAGTACTTC.

V usage is TRBV12-3 or TRBV12-4 and J usage is TRBJ2-7; 7 bases line up with TRBD1. The CDR3 consists of 14 residues. V shed 3 bases, J shed 3 bases, and the junction held 5 bases outside the gene matches. Here the CDR3 DNA reads TGTGCCAGCAGTTTGGGACAGAGGATCTACGAGCAGTACTTC. Protein product: CASSLGQRIYEQYF.

This clonotype has ten or more counts. This chain connects TRBV30 to TRBJ2-5, with D unclear. The V end lost 2 bases, the J end lost 2 bases, and 9 bases lay between the germline ends. The CDR3 contains 13 residues. The germline gives CDR1 GTSNPN, CDR2 SVGIG (reference sequence). The CDR3 loop reads CAWSSSLQETQYF. The CDR3 DNA is TGTGCCTGGAGTTCCAGTTTGCAAGAGACCCAGTACTTC.

The chain is built from TRBV5-4 and TRBJ2-5, with D maybe TRBD2 (7 bases). The CDR3 extends over 16 amino acids. Trimming removed 0 bases at V and 1 base at J, with 13 bases between. The V gene's germline CDR1 is SGHNT and CDR2 YYREEE (reference sequence). The CDR3: CASSLGGGGPQETQYF. Here the CDR3 DNA reads TGTGCCAGCAGCTTGGGAGGGGGGGGCCCCCAAGAGACCCAGTACTTC.

The sample holds many counts of this clonotype. The rearrangement joins TRBV20-1 to TRBJ1-5; maybe TRBD1 (5 bases). From germline, CDR1 is DFQATT and CDR2 SNEGSKA (reference sequence). V lost 6 bases, J lost 0 bases, and 12 bases lay in between. The CDR3 sequence is 14 residues long. CDR3 sequence reads: CSARRASSNQPQHF. The CDR3 nucleotides are TGCAGTGCGCGCAGGGCTTCTAGCAATCAGCCCCAGCATTTT.

The chain couples TRBV10-3 to TRBJ1-1, with TRBD1 as a possible D gene (6 bases). Germline CDR1 and CDR2: ENHRY and SYGVKD. Trimming removed 6 bases at V and 3 bases at J, with 14 bases between. The length of the CDR3 is 14 residues. The CDR3, as DNA: TGTGCCATCAGCACGACAGGAGGGGACACTGAAGCTTTCTTT. Residues: CAISTTGGDTEAFF.

With regard to this clonotype: As the CDR3 is not closed by the conserved phenylalanine or tryptophan, this likely results from a read error. The V gene is TRBV9, the J gene TRBJ1-1; the D gene is possibly TRBD1 (5 bases). CDR3 length: 14 amino acids. The germline V gene encodes CDR1 SGDLS and CDR2 YYNGEE. Trimming removed 2 bases at V and 4 bases at J, with 12 bases between. The CDR3 sequence is CASSVGVGTTEAFL. The CDR3 DNA reads as TGTGCCAGCAGCGTTGGGGTGGGGACCACTGAAGCTTTCCTT.

This clonotype was detected many times. V usage is TRBV4-2 and J usage is TRBJ2-2; the D gene is possibly TRBD1 (5 bases). V shed 4 bases and J shed 3 bases, with 9 bases lying between them. This CDR3 region has 14 residues. Germline V gene sequence: CDR1 LGHNA, CDR2 YNFKEQ. CDR3 sequence (DNA): TGTGCCAGCAGCCCAGGGTGGGACACCGGGGAGCTGTTTTTT. Translation gives CASSPGWDTGELFF.

The rearrangement joins TRBV15 to TRBJ2-2; 9 bases match TRBD1. J was trimmed by 4 bases and V by 1 base; bases with no gene match: 4. In germline, CDR1 is LNHNV, CDR2 YYDKDF (reference sequence). This CDR3 is 16 amino acids long. CDR3 protein: CATSRGGTGPTGELFF. CDR3 bases: TGTGCCACCAGCAGAGGTGGGACAGGGCCCACCGGGGAGCTGTTTTTT.

This clonotype was seen many times. The chain couples TRBV6-1 to TRBJ1-1; possibly TRBD1 for D (6 bases). This CDR3 has 13 amino acids. Germline assignment: CDR1 MNHNS and CDR2 SASEGT. Trimming pared 2 bases from V and 6 bases from J, leaving 10 bases between. CDR3: CASSERGGAEAFF. The CDR3 DNA reads as TGTGCCAGCAGTGAAAGGGGGGGAGCTGAAGCTTTCTTT.

The V and J genes are TRBV5-1 and TRBJ2-7; D unclear. This CDR3 contains 14 residues. Between the trimmed V and J ends, which lost 0 bases and 0 bases, there was a span of 7 bases. Looked up from germline, CDR1 is SGHRS and CDR2 is YFSETQ. DNA of the CDR3: TGCGCCAGCAGCTTGGATAGCTACTCCTACGAGCAGTACTTC. Translated, it gives CASSLDSYSYEQYF.

This clonotype has a count of ten or more. The V gene is TRBV7-9, the J gene TRBJ2-7, with D possibly TRBD1 on 6 matching bases. There are 13 residues in the CDR3. Germline loops: CDR1 SEHNR, CDR2 FQNEAQ (reference sequence). V lost 1 base to trimming and J lost 7 bases, with 11 bases between them. This CDR3 reads CASSLGDIGEQYF. CDR3 DNA: TGTGCCAGCAGCTTAGGGGACATCGGGGAGCAGTACTTC.

This rearrangement joins TRBV4-1 to TRBJ2-7, with 9 nucleotides matching TRBD1. The CDR3 extends over 17 amino acids. Trimming took 4 bases from V and 0 from J; bases not matched to a gene: 10. Germline CDR1 is MGHRA and CDR2 is YSYEKL. The CDR3 sequence: CASSRNRGTGSSYEQYF. The DNA for the CDR3 is TGCGCCAGCAGCCGGAACCGGGGGACAGGGAGCTCCTACGAGCAGTACTTC.

This clonotype was seen ten or more times. V gene TRBV7-2 combines with J gene TRBJ1-5, with 10 bases aligning to TRBD1. V was clipped by 5 bases and J by 6 bases; unmatched bases: 7. Per the germline V gene, CDR1 is SGHTA and CDR2 is FQGNSA. The CDR3 contains 15 residues. The CDR3 sequence: CASSRQTGGGQPQHF. CDR3 nucleotide sequence: TGTGCCAGCAGCAGACAGACAGGGGGCGGTCAGCCCCAGCATTTT.

This clonotype was picked up many times. J is TRBJ2-2 and V is TRBV19; 7 nucleotides line up with TRBD2. V lost 3 bases and J lost 3; bases outside the gene matches: 7. The CDR3 covers 16 residues. Germline V gives CDR1 LNHDA, CDR2 SQIVND (reference sequence). The CDR3 here is CASSMAGALDTGELFF. As DNA, the CDR3 is TGTGCCAGTAGTATGGCGGGAGCTCTGGACACCGGGGAGCTGTTTTTT.

This clonotype was observed many times. The gene calls are TRBV9 and TRBJ2-2; D is unresolved. Germline CDR1 and CDR2: SGDLS and YYNGEE. CDR3 length: 15 residues. V gave up 3 bases and J gave up 1 base, with 10 bases separating them. The CDR3 spells CASSAGPRNTGELFF. The CDR3 coding sequence is TGTGCCAGCAGCGCGGGCCCCCGGAACACCGGGGAGCTGTTTTTT.

This clonotype was seen many times. The chain carries TRBV20-1 and TRBJ2-5, with a weak D call TRBD1 (5 bases). Germline V gene data show CDR1 as DFQATT and CDR2 as SNEGSKA (reference sequence). Trimming cost V 1 base and J 5 bases, with 14 bases left between them. This CDR3 comprises 14 residues. DNA of the CDR3: TGCAGTGCTAGAGGACAAGGGGATGATGAGACCCAGTACTTC. Residues: CSARGQGDDETQYF.

This clonotype was seen at least ten times. The chain uses TRBV2 and TRBJ2-5; D not certain. The CDR3 loop spans 12 amino acids. V was shortened by 3 bases and J by 5 bases, with 7 bases between the two germline ends. The germline gives CDR1 SNHLY, CDR2 FYNNEI. CDR3 coding DNA: TGTGCCAGCAGTGATGGCCGCGAGACCCAGTACTTC. Protein: CASSDGRETQYF.

This clonotype was counted ten times or more. The chain employs TRBV12-3 or TRBV12-4 and TRBJ1-1, with D uncertain. V lost 6 bases and J lost 3, with 11 bases in between. The CDR3 is 13 residues long. CDR3 region: CASSLFGYTEAFF. CDR3 coding DNA: TGTGCCAGCAGCCTTTTCGGGTACACTGAAGCTTTCTTT.

This clonotype was seen ten or more times. The gene calls are TRBV12-3 or TRBV12-4 and TRBJ2-7; D unresolved. The CDR3 totals 13 residues. The germline V and J ends were trimmed by 0 bases and 6 bases, with 9 bases remaining between them. The DNA for the CDR3 is TGTGCCAGCAGTTTAGCATCGACTGCCGAGCAGTACTTC. The encoded protein is CASSLASTAEQYF.

This clonotype was counted many times. Here the CDR3 reads CATSGPNQPQHF. For the CDR3, the DNA is TGTGCCACCTCGGGGCCAAATCAGCCCCAGCATTTT. The chain employs TRBV6-1 and TRBJ1-5, with D perhaps matching TRBD1 (5 bases). Germline V CDR1 and CDR2: MNHNS, SASEGT. CDR3 length: 12 residues. V was trimmed by 10 bases and J by 4 bases, leaving 11 bases between them.

This clonotype was seen many times. The V call is TRBV20-1, the J call TRBJ1-2; no clear D. CDR1 is DFQATT and CDR2 is SNEGSKA in the germline V gene (reference sequence). The CDR3 consists of 13 residues. Trimming cost V 1 base and J 3 bases, with 9 bases left between them. The CDR3 loop reads CSARADGYYGYTF. CDR3 nucleotide sequence: TGCAGTGCTAGAGCCGACGGCTACTATGGCTACACCTTC.

This clonotype has a count of ten or more. J is TRBJ1-3 and V is TRBV6-5; perhaps TRBD1 as D (6 bases). The CDR3 has 15 amino acids. V was clipped by 4 bases and J by 4 bases, with 14 bases between them. CDR1 is MNHEY, CDR2 SVGAGI, per germline. This chain's CDR3 is CASSLQQGSGNTIYF. Written as DNA, the CDR3 is TGTGCCAGCAGTTTACAACAGGGAAGCGGAAACACCATATATTTT.

This clonotype was found many times. The V gene is TRBV6-1, the J gene TRBJ2-7; D is possibly TRBD2 (5 bases). This CDR3 spans 15 amino acids. V was clipped by 5 bases and J by 3 bases, with 17 bases between them. Germline assignment: CDR1 MNHNS and CDR2 SASEGT. The CDR3 reads CASSLSLEAFYEQYF. The CDR3 DNA reads TGTGCCAGCAGTCTATCACTAGAAGCCTTCTACGAGCAGTACTTC.